This is a list of T cell receptor beta chains from one sample in a study of T cell responses to AZD1222 COVID-19 vaccine. Some clones are missing from TCRdb's copy, which holds only in-frame ones; the method was immunoSEQ multiplex PCR. Among 95,000 to 150,000 clones, over 80% were seen once, and the ten largest hold about 14%. This sample comprised peripheral blood, obtained on day 0 of AZD1222 vaccination. Every receptor here comes from an adult in good health. Each CDR3 is given with its conserved first and last residue. A D gene is named only where the DNA matches it firmly. Clone size is shown for a subset of rows, as once, few, many or a class of expanded clone.

d_call: -; j_call: TRBJ2-1; clone_size: -; v_call: TRBV6-2/TRBV6-3; cdr3_nt: TGTGCCAGCAGACCTACAGGGCTTGGCTACAATGAGCAGTTCTTC; cdr3_aa: CASRPTGLGYNEQFF
d_call: -; j_call: TRBJ1-5; clone_size: -; v_call: TRBV6-6; cdr3_nt: TGTGCCAGCAGTCGGGTTCCTCCCAACGTAGACAATCAGCCCCAGCATTTT; cdr3_aa: CASSRVPPNVDNQPQHF
d_call: TRBD1; j_call: TRBJ1-2; clone_size: -; v_call: TRBV28; cdr3_nt: TGTGCCAGCAGTAGGGGACAGGGGGGGTTTGATGGCTACACCTTC; cdr3_aa: CASSRGQGGFDGYTF
d_call: -; j_call: TRBJ1-2; clone_size: -; v_call: TRBV12-3/TRBV12-4; cdr3_nt: TGTGCCAGCAGTTTAAAGGGGGGGGACGGCTACACCTTC; cdr3_aa: CASSLKGGDGYTF
d_call: -; j_call: TRBJ1-2; clone_size: -; v_call: TRBV23-1; cdr3_nt: TGCGCCAGCAGTCAAACCCTGCCCGGGGGGTTAGGCTATGGCTACACCTTC; cdr3_aa: CASSQTLPGGLGYGYTF
d_call: TRBD1; j_call: TRBJ1-6; clone_size: -; v_call: TRBV4-3; cdr3_nt: TGCGCCAGCAGCCAACTAATTCAAGGGGGCCGTTCACCCCTCCACTTT; cdr3_aa: CASSQLIQGGRSPLHF
d_call: TRBD1; j_call: TRBJ1-2; clone_size: -; v_call: TRBV4-3; cdr3_nt: TGCGCCAGCAGCCCGGAGGACAGGGAGGACTATGGCTACACCTTC; cdr3_aa: CASSPEDREDYGYTF
d_call: -; j_call: TRBJ1-2; clone_size: -; v_call: TRBV6-1; cdr3_nt: TGTGCCAGCAGTGAAGGGGGATCCTATGGCTACACCTTC; cdr3_aa: CASSEGGSYGYTF
d_call: -; j_call: TRBJ1-1; clone_size: -; v_call: TRBV2; cdr3_nt: TGTGCCAGCAGTGTCCTCCAGCCGATGAACACTGAAGCTTTCTTT; cdr3_aa: CASSVLQPMNTEAFF
d_call: TRBD1; j_call: TRBJ1-2; clone_size: -; v_call: TRBV7-9; cdr3_nt: TGTGCCAGCAGCTTACAGGGGGCTGGCTATGGCTACACCTTC; cdr3_aa: CASSLQGAGYGYTF
d_call: -; j_call: TRBJ1-5; clone_size: -; v_call: TRBV6-2/TRBV6-3; cdr3_nt: TGTGCCAGCAGTTGGTCAGGCCATCAGCCCCAGCATTTT; cdr3_aa: CASSWSGHQPQHF
d_call: -; j_call: TRBJ1-2; clone_size: -; v_call: TRBV23-1; cdr3_nt: TGCGCCAGCAGATTCCGAGCCCGGCCGAACTATGGCTACACCTTC; cdr3_aa: CASRFRARPNYGYTF
d_call: TRBD2; j_call: TRBJ2-7; clone_size: -; v_call: TRBV4-3; cdr3_nt: TGCGCCAGCAGCCAAGATCGGGGGGTCCCCTACGAGCAGTACTTC; cdr3_aa: CASSQDRGVPYEQYF
d_call: TRBD1; j_call: TRBJ2-5; clone_size: -; v_call: TRBV7-2; cdr3_nt: TGTGCCAGCAGCCCGGAACGGACAGGGGGATGGGAGACCCAGTACTTC; cdr3_aa: CASSPERTGGWETQYF
d_call: TRBD2; j_call: TRBJ2-1; clone_size: -; v_call: TRBV9; cdr3_nt: TGTGCCAGCAGCGTAGGGGCGGGAGGGCTGGATGAGCAGTTCTTC; cdr3_aa: CASSVGAGGLDEQFF
d_call: TRBD1; j_call: TRBJ1-4; clone_size: -; v_call: TRBV4-1; cdr3_nt: TGCGCCAGCAGCCAGGGACAGGGTCCGACTAATGAAAAACTGTTTTTT; cdr3_aa: CASSQGQGPTNEKLFF
d_call: -; j_call: TRBJ1-1; clone_size: -; v_call: TRBV19; cdr3_nt: TGTGCCAGTAAAGTAGGCCCTGAAGCTTTCTTT; cdr3_aa: CASKVGPEAFF
d_call: -; j_call: TRBJ2-1; clone_size: -; v_call: TRBV11-3; cdr3_nt: TGTGCCAGCAGCTTAGGGTGGGCAAACGCCAGGGGGGACAATGAGCAGTTCTTC; cdr3_aa: CASSLGWANARGDNEQFF
d_call: TRBD1; j_call: TRBJ1-6; clone_size: -; v_call: TRBV3-1/TRBV3-2; cdr3_nt: TGTGCCAGCAGCAAACAGGGGGTCCTTACGGACTATAATTCACCCCTCCACTTT; cdr3_aa: CASSKQGVLTDYNSPLHF
d_call: TRBD1; j_call: TRBJ1-5; clone_size: -; v_call: TRBV7-9; cdr3_nt: TGTGCCAGCAGCAGAACCGGGACAGGGACTCTAGAGCCCCAGCATTTT; cdr3_aa: CASSRTGTGTLEPQHF
d_call: TRBD2; j_call: TRBJ2-3; clone_size: many; v_call: TRBV11-2; cdr3_nt: TGTGCCAGCAGCCCGCGGGGACTAGCGGGGACCACAGATACGCAGTATTTT; cdr3_aa: CASSPRGLAGTTDTQYF
d_call: -; j_call: TRBJ1-4; clone_size: once; v_call: TRBV15; cdr3_nt: TGTGCCACCAGCAGAGAAGTGGGGGCAACTAATGAAAAACTGTTTTTT; cdr3_aa: CATSREVGATNEKLFF
d_call: -; j_call: TRBJ2-5; clone_size: -; v_call: TRBV14; cdr3_nt: TGTGCCAGCAGCCAAGTTGTGGGAATCAAGACCCAGTACTTC; cdr3_aa: CASSQVVGIKTQYF
d_call: -; j_call: TRBJ2-7; clone_size: -; v_call: TRBV20-1; cdr3_nt: TGCAGTGCCCTAGATTACGAGCAGTACTTC; cdr3_aa: CSALDYEQYF
d_call: TRBD1; j_call: TRBJ1-1; clone_size: -; v_call: TRBV7-2; cdr3_nt: TGTGCCAGCAGCTTAGCCCCGGGACAGGGGCTTGAAGCTTTCTTT; cdr3_aa: CASSLAPGQGLEAFF
d_call: -; j_call: TRBJ1-1; clone_size: -; v_call: TRBV7-8; cdr3_nt: TGTGCCAGCAGTATGGACAAGGGCACTGAAGCTTTCTTT; cdr3_aa: CASSMDKGTEAFF
d_call: TRBD1; j_call: TRBJ2-2; clone_size: -; v_call: TRBV27; cdr3_nt: TGTGCCAGCAGTTTGAAGAAAAGTCAGGGGGCCGGGGAGCTGTTTTTT; cdr3_aa: CASSLKKSQGAGELFF
d_call: TRBD1; j_call: TRBJ1-6; clone_size: -; v_call: TRBV7-2; cdr3_nt: TGTGCCAGCAGACCCGACAGGGGTGGTTCACCCCTCCACTTT; cdr3_aa: CASRPDRGGSPLHF
d_call: -; j_call: TRBJ2-3; clone_size: -; v_call: TRBV28; cdr3_nt: TGTGCCAGCAGCCAGCCGGGGGCAAGCACAGATACGCAGTATTTT; cdr3_aa: CASSQPGASTDTQYF
d_call: -; j_call: TRBJ1-5; clone_size: -; v_call: TRBV5-1; cdr3_nt: TGCGCCAGCAGCTTGTGGTCAGGGAGTAATCAGCCCCAGCATTTT; cdr3_aa: CASSLWSGSNQPQHF
d_call: -; j_call: TRBJ1-1; clone_size: -; v_call: TRBV4-3; cdr3_nt: TGCGCCAGCAGCCAAGCGCGCAGGGGCGAAGCTTTCTTT; cdr3_aa: CASSQARRGEAFF
d_call: -; j_call: TRBJ1-2; clone_size: -; v_call: TRBV10-3; cdr3_nt: TGTGCCATCAGTGAGTCGTCGGCAGGGAGGCGCTACACCTTC; cdr3_aa: CAISESSAGRRYTF
d_call: TRBD1; j_call: TRBJ1-4; clone_size: -; v_call: TRBV7-9; cdr3_nt: TGTGCCAGCAGCCCCCCACAGGGGAGGGAACGTGAAAAACTGTTTTTT; cdr3_aa: CASSPPQGREREKLFF
d_call: -; j_call: TRBJ1-1; clone_size: -; v_call: TRBV12-3/TRBV12-4; cdr3_nt: TGTGCCAGCAGTTTAGAGAGGAACACTGAAGCTTTCTTT; cdr3_aa: CASSLERNTEAFF
d_call: -; j_call: TRBJ1-2; clone_size: few; v_call: TRBV28; cdr3_nt: TGTGCCAGCAGTTTGGCCCGTCGGAACTATGGCTACACCTTC; cdr3_aa: CASSLARRNYGYTF
d_call: -; j_call: TRBJ2-7; clone_size: -; v_call: TRBV28; cdr3_nt: TGTGCCAGCAGCGGGCCCGCCTACGAGCAGTACTTC; cdr3_aa: CASSGPAYEQYF
d_call: -; j_call: TRBJ2-3; clone_size: -; v_call: TRBV19; cdr3_nt: TGTGCCAGTAGTATGAACGGAGCTAGCACAGATACGCAGTATTTT; cdr3_aa: CASSMNGASTDTQYF
d_call: -; j_call: TRBJ2-1; clone_size: -; v_call: TRBV21-1; cdr3_nt: TGTGCCAGCAGCAAAATAAGGGCTGTCGGCAATGAGCAGTTCTTC; cdr3_aa: CASSKIRAVGNEQFF
d_call: -; j_call: TRBJ2-7; clone_size: -; v_call: TRBV6-5; cdr3_nt: TGTGCCAGCAGTCCCGGGGCCCTCCAGTACGAGCAGTACTTC; cdr3_aa: CASSPGALQYEQYF
d_call: -; j_call: TRBJ1-4; clone_size: -; v_call: TRBV2; cdr3_nt: TGTGCCAGCAGTGAACGCCTGGAAAAACTGTTTTTT; cdr3_aa: CASSERLEKLFF
d_call: TRBD2; j_call: TRBJ2-5; clone_size: -; v_call: TRBV27; cdr3_nt: TGTGCCAGCCGGGAGGCTAGCGGGAGGGCGTTGGGGACCCAGTACTTC; cdr3_aa: CASREASGRALGTQYF
d_call: -; j_call: TRBJ2-6; clone_size: -; v_call: TRBV5-6; cdr3_nt: TGTGCCAGCAGCTTTTTAACTGGGGCCAACGTCCTGACTTTC; cdr3_aa: CASSFLTGANVLTF
d_call: -; j_call: TRBJ2-2; clone_size: -; v_call: TRBV6-2/TRBV6-3; cdr3_nt: TGTGCCAGCACCCCCTGGGCGGTGTCCGGGGAGCTGTTTTTT; cdr3_aa: CASTPWAVSGELFF
d_call: -; j_call: TRBJ2-7; clone_size: -; v_call: TRBV11-3; cdr3_nt: TGTGCCAGCAGCTTAAACGCGGGGTTCTCCTACGAGCAGTACTTC; cdr3_aa: CASSLNAGFSYEQYF
d_call: -; j_call: TRBJ2-3; clone_size: -; v_call: TRBV2; cdr3_nt: TGTGCCTACCGAAGCGGGAGCACAGATACGCAGTATTTT; cdr3_aa: CAYRSGSTDTQYF
d_call: -; j_call: TRBJ2-7; clone_size: -; v_call: TRBV30; cdr3_nt: TGTGCCTGGATCCCGGGCGGTAACGAGCAGTACTTC; cdr3_aa: CAWIPGGNEQYF
d_call: -; j_call: TRBJ2-2; clone_size: -; v_call: TRBV29-1; cdr3_nt: TGCAGCGCTCCGACGGGACCTTTCTCCACCGGGGAGCTGTTTTTT; cdr3_aa: CSAPTGPFSTGELFF
d_call: -; j_call: TRBJ2-7; clone_size: -; v_call: TRBV9; cdr3_nt: TGTGCCAGCAGCGTAGCTCACCAGGTTCCCTACGAGCAGTACTTC; cdr3_aa: CASSVAHQVPYEQYF
d_call: -; j_call: TRBJ1-1; clone_size: -; v_call: TRBV11-2; cdr3_nt: TGTGCCAGCAGCTTAGAAGTAGGCGGCGCCGCTGAAGCTTTCTTT; cdr3_aa: CASSLEVGGAAEAFF
d_call: -; j_call: TRBJ1-3; clone_size: -; v_call: TRBV4-3; cdr3_nt: TGCGCCAGCAGCCAAGATCGGAGAAACCCCGGAAACACCATATATTTT; cdr3_aa: CASSQDRRNPGNTIYF
d_call: -; j_call: TRBJ2-1; clone_size: -; v_call: TRBV27; cdr3_nt: TGTGCCAGCAGTTTATTTGACAGTAATGAGCAGTTCTTC; cdr3_aa: CASSLFDSNEQFF